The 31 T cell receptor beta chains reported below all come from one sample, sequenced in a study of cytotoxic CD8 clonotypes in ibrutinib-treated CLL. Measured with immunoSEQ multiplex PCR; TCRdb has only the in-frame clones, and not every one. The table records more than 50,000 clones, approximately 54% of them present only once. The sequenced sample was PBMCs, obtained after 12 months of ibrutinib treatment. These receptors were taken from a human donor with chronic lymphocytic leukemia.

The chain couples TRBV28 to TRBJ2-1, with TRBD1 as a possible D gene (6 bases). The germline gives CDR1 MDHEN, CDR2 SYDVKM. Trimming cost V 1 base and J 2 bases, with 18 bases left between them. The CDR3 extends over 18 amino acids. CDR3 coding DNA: TGTGCCAGCAGTTTATATAGTCCAGGGGCTTTGACCTACAATGAGCAGTTCTTC. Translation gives CASSLYSPGALTYNEQFF.

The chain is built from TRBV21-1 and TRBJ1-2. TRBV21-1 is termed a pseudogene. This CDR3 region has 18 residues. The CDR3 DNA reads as TGTGCCAGCAGCAAAATCCGCCCCGGCTCCAGAGCTAACTATGGCTACACCTTC. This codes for CASSKIRPGSRANYGYTF.

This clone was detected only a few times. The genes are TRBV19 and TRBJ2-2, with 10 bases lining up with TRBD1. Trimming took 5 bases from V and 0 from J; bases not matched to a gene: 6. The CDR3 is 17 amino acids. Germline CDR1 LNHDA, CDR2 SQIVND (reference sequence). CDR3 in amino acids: CASSAGTGAPNTGELFF. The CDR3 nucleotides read TGTGCCAGTAGTGCCGGGACAGGGGCCCCGAACACCGGGGAGCTGTTTTTT.

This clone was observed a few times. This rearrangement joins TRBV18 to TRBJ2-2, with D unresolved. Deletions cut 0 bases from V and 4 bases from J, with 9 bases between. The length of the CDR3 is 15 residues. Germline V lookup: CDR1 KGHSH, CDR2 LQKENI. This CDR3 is CASSPPVPSTGELFF. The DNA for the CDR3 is TGTGCCAGCTCACCACCGGTTCCCAGCACCGGGGAGCTGTTTTTT. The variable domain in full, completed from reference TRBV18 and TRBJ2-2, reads NAGVMQNPRHLVRRRGQEARLRCSPMKGHSHVYWYRQLPEEGLKFMVYLQKENIIDESGMPKERFSAEFPKEGPSILRIQQVVRGDSAAYFCASSPPVPSTGELFFGEGSRLTVL.

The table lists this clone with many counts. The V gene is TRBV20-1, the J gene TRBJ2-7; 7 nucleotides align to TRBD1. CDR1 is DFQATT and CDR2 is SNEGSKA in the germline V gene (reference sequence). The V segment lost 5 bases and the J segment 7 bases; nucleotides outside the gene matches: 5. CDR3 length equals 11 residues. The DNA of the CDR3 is TGCAGTGCTTTACAGGGGTATGAGCAGTACGTC. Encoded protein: CSALQGYEQYV.

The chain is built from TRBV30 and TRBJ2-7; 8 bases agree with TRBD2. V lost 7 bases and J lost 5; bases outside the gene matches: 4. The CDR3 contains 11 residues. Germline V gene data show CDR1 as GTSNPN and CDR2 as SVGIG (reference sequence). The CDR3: CAFGTRDEQYF. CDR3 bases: TGTGCCTTCGGGACTAGGGACGAGCAGTACTTC.

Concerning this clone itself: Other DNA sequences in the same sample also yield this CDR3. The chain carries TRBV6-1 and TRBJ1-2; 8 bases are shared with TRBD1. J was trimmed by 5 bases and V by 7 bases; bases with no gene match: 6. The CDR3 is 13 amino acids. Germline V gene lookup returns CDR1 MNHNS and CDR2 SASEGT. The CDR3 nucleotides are TGTGCCAGCAACCCGACAGGGGTTTATGGCTACACCTTC. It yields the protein CASNPTGVYGYTF.

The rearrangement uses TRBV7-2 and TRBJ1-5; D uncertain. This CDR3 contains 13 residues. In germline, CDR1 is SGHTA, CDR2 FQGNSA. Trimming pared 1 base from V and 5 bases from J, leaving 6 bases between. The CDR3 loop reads CASSLVSHQPQHF. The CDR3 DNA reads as TGTGCCAGCAGCTTAGTAAGCCATCAGCCCCAGCATTTT.

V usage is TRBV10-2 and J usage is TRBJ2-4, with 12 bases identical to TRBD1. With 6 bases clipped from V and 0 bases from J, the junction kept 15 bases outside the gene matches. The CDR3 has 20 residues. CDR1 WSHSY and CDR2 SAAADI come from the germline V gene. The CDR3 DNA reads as TGCGCCAGCAGGGGGGACAGGGGGCCGCTCCAATTACTAGCCAAAAACATTCAGTACTTC. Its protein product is CASRGDRGPLQLLAKNIQYF.

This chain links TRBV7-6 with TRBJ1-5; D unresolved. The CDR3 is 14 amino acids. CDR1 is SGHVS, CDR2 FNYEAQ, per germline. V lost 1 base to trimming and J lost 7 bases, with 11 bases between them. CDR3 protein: CASSLGPVRQPQHF. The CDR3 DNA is TGTGCCAGCAGCTTAGGGCCGGTAAGGCAGCCCCAGCATTTT.

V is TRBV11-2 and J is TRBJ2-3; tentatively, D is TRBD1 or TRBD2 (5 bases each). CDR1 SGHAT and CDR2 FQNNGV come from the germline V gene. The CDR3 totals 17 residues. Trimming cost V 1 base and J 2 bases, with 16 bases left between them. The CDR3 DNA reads TGTGCCAGCAGCTTAGTGGGGGAGACTACTTTCACAGATACGCAGTATTTT. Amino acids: CASSLVGETTFTDTQYF.

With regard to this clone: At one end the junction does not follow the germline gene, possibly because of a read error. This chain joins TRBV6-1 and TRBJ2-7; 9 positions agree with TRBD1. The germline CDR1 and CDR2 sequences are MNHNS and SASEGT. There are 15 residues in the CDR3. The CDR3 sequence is CASSTGTGISYEQCF. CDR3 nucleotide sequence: TGTGCCAGCAGTACCGGGACAGGGATTTCCTACGAGCAGTGCTTC.

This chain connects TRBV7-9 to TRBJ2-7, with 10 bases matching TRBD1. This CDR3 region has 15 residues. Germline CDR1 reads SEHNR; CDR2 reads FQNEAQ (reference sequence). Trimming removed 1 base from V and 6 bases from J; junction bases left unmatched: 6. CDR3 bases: TGTGCCAGCAGCTTAGTGGGGACAGGGGATGGCGAGCAGTACTTC. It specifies CASSLVGTGDGEQYF.

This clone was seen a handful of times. CDR3 in amino acids: CAKGDPTGQPQHF. The CDR3 DNA sequence: TGTGCCAAGGGAGACCCGACGGGGCAGCCCCAGCATTTT. J is TRBJ1-5 and V is TRBV7-2; D remains ambiguous. Trimming took off 10 bases at V and 7 bases at J, with 17 bases between the two ends. Germline assignment: CDR1 SGHTA and CDR2 FQGNSA. The CDR3 totals 13 residues.

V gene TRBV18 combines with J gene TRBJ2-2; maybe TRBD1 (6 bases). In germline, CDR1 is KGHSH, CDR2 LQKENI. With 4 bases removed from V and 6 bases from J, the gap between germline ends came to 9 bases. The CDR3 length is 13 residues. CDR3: CASSHTGPGELFF. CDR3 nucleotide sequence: TGTGCCAGCTCACATACAGGGCCCGGGGAGCTGTTTTTT.

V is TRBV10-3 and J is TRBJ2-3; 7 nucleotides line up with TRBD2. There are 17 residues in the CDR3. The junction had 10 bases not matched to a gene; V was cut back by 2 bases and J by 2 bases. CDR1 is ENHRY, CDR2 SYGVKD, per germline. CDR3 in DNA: TGTGCCATCAGTGAGCCAGAGACTAGCTCTTACACAGATACGCAGTATTTT. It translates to CAISEPETSSYTDTQYF.

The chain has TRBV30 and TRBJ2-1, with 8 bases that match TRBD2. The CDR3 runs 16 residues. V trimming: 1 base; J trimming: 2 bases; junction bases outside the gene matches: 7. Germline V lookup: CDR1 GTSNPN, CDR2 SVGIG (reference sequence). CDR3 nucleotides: TGTGCCTGGAGTGACCGACTAGCGCCCACCTACAATGAGCAGTTCTTC. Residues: CAWSDRLAPTYNEQFF. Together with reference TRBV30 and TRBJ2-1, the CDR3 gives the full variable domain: SQTIHQWPATLVQPVGSPLSLECTVEGTSNPNLYWYRQAAGRGLQLLFYSVGIGQISSEVPQNLSASRPQDRQFILSSKKLLLSDSGFYLCAWSDRLAPTYNEQFFGPGTRLTVL.

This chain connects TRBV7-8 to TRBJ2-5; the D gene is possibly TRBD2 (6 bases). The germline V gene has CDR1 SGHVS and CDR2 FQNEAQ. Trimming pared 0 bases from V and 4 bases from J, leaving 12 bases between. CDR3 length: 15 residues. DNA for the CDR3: TGTGCCAGCAGCTTAGCGGGAGGATCGCCAGAGACCCAGTACTTC. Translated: CASSLAGGSPETQYF.

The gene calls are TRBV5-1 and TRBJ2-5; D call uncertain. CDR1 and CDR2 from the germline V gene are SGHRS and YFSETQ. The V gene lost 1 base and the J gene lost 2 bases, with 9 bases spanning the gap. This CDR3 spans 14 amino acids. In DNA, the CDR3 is TGCGCCAGCAGCTTGAGGGCAAGTCAAGAGACCCAGTACTTC. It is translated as CASSLRASQETQYF.

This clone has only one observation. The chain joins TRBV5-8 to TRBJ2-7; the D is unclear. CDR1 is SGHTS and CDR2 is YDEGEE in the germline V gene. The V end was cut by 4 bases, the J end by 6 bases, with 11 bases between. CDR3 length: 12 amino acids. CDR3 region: CASSPFQVEQYF. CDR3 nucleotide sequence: TGTGCCAGCAGCCCATTTCAGGTCGAGCAGTACTTC.

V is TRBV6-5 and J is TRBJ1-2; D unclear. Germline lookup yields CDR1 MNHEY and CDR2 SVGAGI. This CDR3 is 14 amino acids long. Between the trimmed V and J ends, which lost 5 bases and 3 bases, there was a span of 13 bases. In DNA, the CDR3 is TGTGCCAGCAGTAGCGGGTCTGGGTACTATGGCTACACCTTC. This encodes CASSSGSGYYGYTF.

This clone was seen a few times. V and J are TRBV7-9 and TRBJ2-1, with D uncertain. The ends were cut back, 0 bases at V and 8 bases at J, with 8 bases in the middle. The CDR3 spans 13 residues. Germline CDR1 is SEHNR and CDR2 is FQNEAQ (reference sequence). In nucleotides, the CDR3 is TGTGCCAGCAGCTTAGCCGGTTATTATGAGCAGTTCTTC. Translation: CASSLAGYYEQFF.

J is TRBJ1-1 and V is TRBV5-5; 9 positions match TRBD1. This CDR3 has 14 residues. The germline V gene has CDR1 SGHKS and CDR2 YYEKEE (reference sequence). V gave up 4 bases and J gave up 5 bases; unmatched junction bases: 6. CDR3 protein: CASSGRDRATEAFF. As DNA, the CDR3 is TGTGCCAGCAGCGGCCGGGACAGGGCGACTGAAGCTTTCTTT.

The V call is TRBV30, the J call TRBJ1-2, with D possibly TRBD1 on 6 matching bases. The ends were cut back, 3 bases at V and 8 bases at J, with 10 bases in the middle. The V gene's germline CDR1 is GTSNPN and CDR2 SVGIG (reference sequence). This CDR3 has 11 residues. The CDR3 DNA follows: TGTGCCTGGAGACAGGGAAGAGGCTACACCTTC. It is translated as CAWRQGRGYTF.

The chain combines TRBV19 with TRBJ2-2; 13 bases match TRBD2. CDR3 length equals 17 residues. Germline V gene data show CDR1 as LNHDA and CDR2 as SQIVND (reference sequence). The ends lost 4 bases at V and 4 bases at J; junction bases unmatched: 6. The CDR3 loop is CASSTTSGGTSTGELFF. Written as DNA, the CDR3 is TGTGCCAGTAGTACGACTAGCGGGGGGACCAGCACCGGGGAGCTGTTTTTT. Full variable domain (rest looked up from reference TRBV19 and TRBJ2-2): DGGITQSPKYLFRKEGQNVTLSCEQNLNHDAMYWYRQDPGQGLRLIYYSQIVNDFQKGDIAEGYSVSREKKESFPLTVTSAQKNPTAFYLCASSTTSGGTSTGELFFGEGSRLTVL.

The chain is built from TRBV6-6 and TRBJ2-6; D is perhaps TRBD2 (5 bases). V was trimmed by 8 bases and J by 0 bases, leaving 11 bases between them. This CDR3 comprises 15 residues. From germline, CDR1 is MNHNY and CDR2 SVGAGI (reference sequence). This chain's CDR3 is CASGRGSSGANVLTF. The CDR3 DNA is TGTGCCAGCGGGAGAGGGAGCTCTGGGGCCAACGTCCTGACTTTC.

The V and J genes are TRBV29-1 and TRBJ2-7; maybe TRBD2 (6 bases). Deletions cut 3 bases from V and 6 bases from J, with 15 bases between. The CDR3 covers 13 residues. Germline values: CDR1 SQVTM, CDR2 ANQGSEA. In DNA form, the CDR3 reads TGCAGCGTTGACGGTGGGAGGTATGGCGAGCAGTACTTC. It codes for CSVDGGRYGEQYF.

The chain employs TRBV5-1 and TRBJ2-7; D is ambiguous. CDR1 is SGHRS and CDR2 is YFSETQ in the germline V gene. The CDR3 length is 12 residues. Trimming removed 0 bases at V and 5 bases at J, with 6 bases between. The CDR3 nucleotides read TGCGCCAGCAGCTTGGGGGCTGACGAGCAGTACTTC. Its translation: CASSLGADEQYF.

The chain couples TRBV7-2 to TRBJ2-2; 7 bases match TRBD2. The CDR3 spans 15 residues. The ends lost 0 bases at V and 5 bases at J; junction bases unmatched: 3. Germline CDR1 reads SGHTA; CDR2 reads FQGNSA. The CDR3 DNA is TGTGCCAGCAGCTTAGCGGGAGGGCCGACCGGGGAGCTGTTTTTT. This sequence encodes CASSLAGGPTGELFF.

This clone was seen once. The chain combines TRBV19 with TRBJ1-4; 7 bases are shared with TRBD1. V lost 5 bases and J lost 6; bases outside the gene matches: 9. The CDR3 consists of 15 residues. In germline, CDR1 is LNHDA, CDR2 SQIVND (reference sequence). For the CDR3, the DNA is TGTGCCAGTAGTGTAAAGGGACAGCTACATGAAAAACTGTTTTTT. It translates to CASSVKGQLHEKLFF.

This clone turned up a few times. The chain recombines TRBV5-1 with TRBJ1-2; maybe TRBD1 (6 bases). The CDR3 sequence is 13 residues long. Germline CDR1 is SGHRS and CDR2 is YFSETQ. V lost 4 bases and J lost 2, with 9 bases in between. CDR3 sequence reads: CASSPGVNYGYTF. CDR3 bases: TGCGCCAGCAGCCCAGGGGTCAACTATGGCTACACCTTC.